A selection of T cell receptor beta chains follows, all from one sample in a study of blood T cell repertoires in COVID-19. Method: immunoSEQ multiplex PCR; TCRdb's copy keeps in-frame clones and lacks some. The table shows 300,000 to 400,000 clones, with around nine tenths occurring only once. Sequencing was done on a sample of PBMCs or T cells enriched from blood (not recorded which). Source of these receptors: a woman aged 25 to 39 with acute COVID-19. Each CDR3 is given with its conserved first and last residue. The D gene is left open where the match is weak. The listing skips clone size in some rows; elsewhere it reads once, few, many or a size class.

d_gene: -; j_gene: TRBJ1-1; abundance: -; v_gene: TRBV29-1; CDR3nt: TGCAGCGTTTCCAGGGGAAACACTGAGGCTTTCTTT; CDR3aa: CSVSRGNTEAFF
d_gene: -; j_gene: TRBJ1-2; abundance: -; v_gene: TRBV5-5; CDR3nt: TGTGCCAGCAGCTTGGTGTCAGGGGATGGCTACACCTTC; CDR3aa: CASSLVSGDGYTF
d_gene: -; j_gene: TRBJ1-4; abundance: -; v_gene: TRBV7-9; CDR3nt: TGTGCCAGCAGTCCAGGAGGCAATGAAAAACTGTTTTTT; CDR3aa: CASSPGGNEKLFF
d_gene: TRBD1; j_gene: TRBJ2-7; abundance: -; v_gene: TRBV7-9; CDR3nt: TGTGCCAGCAGCTTAGGACAGGGTAAAACCTACGAGCAGTACTTC; CDR3aa: CASSLGQGKTYEQYF
d_gene: -; j_gene: TRBJ2-7; abundance: -; v_gene: TRBV7-8; CDR3nt: TGTGCCAGCAGCCCCCGGCGGGGAAGTGAGCAGTACTTC; CDR3aa: CASSPRRGSEQYF
d_gene: TRBD1; j_gene: TRBJ1-5; abundance: -; v_gene: TRBV4-1; CDR3nt: TGCGCCAGCAGCCAAGCCGGGACAGGGGATCAGCCCCAGCATTTT; CDR3aa: CASSQAGTGDQPQHF
d_gene: TRBD1; j_gene: TRBJ1-2; abundance: -; v_gene: TRBV4-2; CDR3nt: TGTGCCAGCAGCCAAGCCGGGACAGGAAATAACTATGGCTACACCTTC; CDR3aa: CASSQAGTGNNYGYTF
d_gene: -; j_gene: TRBJ1-6; abundance: -; v_gene: TRBV27; CDR3nt: TGTGCCAGCAGAGCACAGGGTTATAATTCACCCCTCCACTTT; CDR3aa: CASRAQGYNSPLHF
d_gene: -; j_gene: TRBJ1-2; abundance: -; v_gene: TRBV5-6; CDR3nt: TGTGCCAGCAGCTCTACCGGGAGGCGCTTACATGGCTACACCTTC; CDR3aa: CASSSTGRRLHGYTF
d_gene: TRBD1; j_gene: TRBJ1-3; abundance: -; v_gene: TRBV2; CDR3nt: TGTGCCAGCAGTTACGGTTCAACGCCAGGGGGCACGGCTGGAAACACCATATATTTT; CDR3aa: CASSYGSTPGGTAGNTIYF
d_gene: -; j_gene: TRBJ1-2; abundance: -; v_gene: TRBV12-3/TRBV12-4; CDR3nt: TGTGCCAGCAGTTCTCGACCCGGGGGAAGCTACACCTTC; CDR3aa: CASSSRPGGSYTF
d_gene: TRBD2; j_gene: TRBJ2-4; abundance: -; v_gene: TRBV14; CDR3nt: TGTGCCAGCAGCCTTACTGGCGGGGGGATAAAAAACATTCAGTACTTC; CDR3aa: CASSLTGGGIKNIQYF
d_gene: -; j_gene: TRBJ1-6; abundance: few; v_gene: TRBV27; CDR3nt: TGTGCCAGCAGTTTACTAAACTCTCTCCCGGGACACCTAGCTTATAATTCACCCCTCCACTTT; CDR3aa: CASSLLNSLPGHLAYNSPLHF
d_gene: TRBD1; j_gene: TRBJ2-1; abundance: -; v_gene: TRBV7-3; CDR3nt: TGTGCCAGCAGCTTAAAAGGGACAGGGGCCTACAATGAGCAGTTCTTC; CDR3aa: CASSLKGTGAYNEQFF
d_gene: TRBD1; j_gene: TRBJ2-7; abundance: -; v_gene: TRBV18; CDR3nt: TGTGCCAGCTCACCAGGGACAGGGACCGAGGGGCAGTACTTC; CDR3aa: CASSPGTGTEGQYF
d_gene: -; j_gene: TRBJ1-1; abundance: -; v_gene: TRBV5-1; CDR3nt: TGCGCCAGCAGCTTGGGTGGGGTACGGGGCACTGAAGCTTTCTTT; CDR3aa: CASSLGGVRGTEAFF
d_gene: -; j_gene: TRBJ1-4; abundance: few; v_gene: TRBV2; CDR3nt: TGTGCCAGCAGCGACACGGTTAATGAAAAACTGTTTTTT; CDR3aa: CASSDTVNEKLFF
d_gene: -; j_gene: TRBJ2-1; abundance: -; v_gene: TRBV27; CDR3nt: TGTGCCAGCAGTTTATCGGGCCAGCGGGCCTACAATGAGCAGTTCTTC; CDR3aa: CASSLSGQRAYNEQFF
d_gene: TRBD1; j_gene: TRBJ1-3; abundance: once; v_gene: TRBV19; CDR3nt: TGTGCCAGCCGCGGGACAGGGATTGGCTCTGGAAACACCATATATTTT; CDR3aa: CASRGTGIGSGNTIYF
d_gene: -; j_gene: TRBJ2-1; abundance: -; v_gene: TRBV7-3; CDR3nt: TGTGCCAGCAGCTTAACTCCTAGCGTCAATGAGCAGTTCTTC; CDR3aa: CASSLTPSVNEQFF
d_gene: TRBD1; j_gene: TRBJ1-1; abundance: few; v_gene: TRBV5-4; CDR3nt: TGTGCCAGCAGCCCGCCAGGGGGAGAGACTGAAGCTTTCTTT; CDR3aa: CASSPPGGETEAFF
d_gene: TRBD1; j_gene: TRBJ1-5; abundance: -; v_gene: TRBV3-1/TRBV3-2; CDR3nt: TGTGCCAGCAGCCAAGGGCAGGGGGGCAATCAGCCCCAGCATTTT; CDR3aa: CASSQGQGGNQPQHF
d_gene: TRBD1; j_gene: TRBJ2-7; abundance: -; v_gene: TRBV5-1; CDR3nt: TGCGCCAGCAGCTTGGGTCATTCACAGGGGAGCGAGCAGTACTTC; CDR3aa: CASSLGHSQGSEQYF
d_gene: -; j_gene: TRBJ2-7; abundance: few; v_gene: TRBV6-6; CDR3nt: TGTGCCACCCGACGGGGGACCTACGAGCAGTACTTC; CDR3aa: CATRRGTYEQYF
d_gene: -; j_gene: TRBJ2-3; abundance: -; v_gene: TRBV5-1; CDR3nt: TGCGCCAGCAGCCCCGTATCCACACCAGATACGCAGTATTTT; CDR3aa: CASSPVSTPDTQYF
d_gene: TRBD1; j_gene: TRBJ2-7; abundance: -; v_gene: TRBV7-2; CDR3nt: TGTGCCAGCAGCTTCCCAGGGGGCTACGAGCAGTACTTC; CDR3aa: CASSFPGGYEQYF
d_gene: -; j_gene: TRBJ2-5; abundance: -; v_gene: TRBV6-2/TRBV6-3; CDR3nt: TGTGCCAGCAGTTACTCGAGGACCCAGTACTTC; CDR3aa: CASSYSRTQYF
d_gene: TRBD1; j_gene: TRBJ1-4; abundance: -; v_gene: TRBV7-6; CDR3nt: TGTGCCAGCAGCACAGACAGGGGGTATGAAAAACTGTTTTTT; CDR3aa: CASSTDRGYEKLFF
d_gene: TRBD2; j_gene: TRBJ2-3; abundance: -; v_gene: TRBV11-2; CDR3nt: TGTGCCAGCAGCTTAGACCTAGCGGCCCCAGATACGCAGTATTTT; CDR3aa: CASSLDLAAPDTQYF
d_gene: TRBD1; j_gene: TRBJ2-7; abundance: -; v_gene: TRBV7-2; CDR3nt: TGTGCCAGCAGCCCGGGGACAGGGGGCTACGAGCAGTACTTC; CDR3aa: CASSPGTGGYEQYF
d_gene: -; j_gene: TRBJ2-1; abundance: -; v_gene: TRBV27; CDR3nt: TGTGCCAGCAGTTTAATGAGGGCAGCAAATGAGCAGTTCTTC; CDR3aa: CASSLMRAANEQFF
d_gene: TRBD2; j_gene: TRBJ2-7; abundance: -; v_gene: TRBV9; CDR3nt: TGTGCCAGCAGCTCTAGCGGGGGGCCGTACGAGCAGTACTTC; CDR3aa: CASSSSGGPYEQYF
d_gene: -; j_gene: TRBJ2-1; abundance: -; v_gene: TRBV19; CDR3nt: TGTGCCAGTACCCCTCAGGCGGCTAGCCGGGCCCACAATGAGCAGTTCTTC; CDR3aa: CASTPQAASRAHNEQFF
d_gene: TRBD2; j_gene: TRBJ2-2; abundance: -; v_gene: TRBV30; CDR3nt: TGTGCCTGGAGTGTTGGGGGGGCCGGGGAGCTGTTTTTT; CDR3aa: CAWSVGGAGELFF
d_gene: -; j_gene: TRBJ1-6; abundance: -; v_gene: TRBV28; CDR3nt: TGTGCCAGCAGTTCCGGGACTCATAATTCACCCCTCCACTTT; CDR3aa: CASSSGTHNSPLHF
d_gene: -; j_gene: TRBJ1-1; abundance: once; v_gene: TRBV7-9; CDR3nt: TGTGCCAGCAAGGCAGGGTTCCCTGAAGCTTTCTTT; CDR3aa: CASKAGFPEAFF
d_gene: -; j_gene: TRBJ1-5; abundance: -; v_gene: TRBV24-1; CDR3nt: TGTGCCACCAAGCAATCCGGGAGCAATCAGCCCCAGCATTTT; CDR3aa: CATKQSGSNQPQHF
d_gene: TRBD1; j_gene: TRBJ1-6; abundance: -; v_gene: TRBV19; CDR3nt: TGTGCCAGTAGTGAGGGGGCATCGTCACCCCTCCACTTT; CDR3aa: CASSEGASSPLHF
d_gene: -; j_gene: TRBJ1-2; abundance: -; v_gene: TRBV14; CDR3nt: TGTGCCAGCAGCCAAGCGGCGGGCCGAGCTAACTATGGCTACACCTTC; CDR3aa: CASSQAAGRANYGYTF
d_gene: TRBD2; j_gene: TRBJ2-1; abundance: -; v_gene: TRBV7-2; CDR3nt: TGTGCCAGCACCCCTTCGGGGGGAAGCTCCTACAATGAGCAGTTCTTC; CDR3aa: CASTPSGGSSYNEQFF
d_gene: -; j_gene: TRBJ2-2; abundance: -; v_gene: TRBV20-1; CDR3nt: TGCAGTGCAAGTGGGCGGCAGAACACCGGGGAGCTGTTTTTT; CDR3aa: CSASGRQNTGELFF
d_gene: -; j_gene: TRBJ1-1; abundance: once; v_gene: TRBV25-1; CDR3nt: TGTGCCAGCAGTGAATATCTTGGCTCGATGAACACTGAAGCTTTCTTT; CDR3aa: CASSEYLGSMNTEAFF
d_gene: -; j_gene: TRBJ1-2; abundance: -; v_gene: TRBV6-2/TRBV6-3; CDR3nt: TGTGCCAGCAGTTATTCCCAGGGGTTTGCATATGGCTACACCTTC; CDR3aa: CASSYSQGFAYGYTF
d_gene: -; j_gene: TRBJ2-1; abundance: once; v_gene: TRBV30; CDR3nt: TGTGCCTGGAGGGGTAGCAACACCTACAATGAGCAGTTCTTC; CDR3aa: CAWRGSNTYNEQFF
d_gene: -; j_gene: TRBJ1-3; abundance: -; v_gene: TRBV24-1; CDR3nt: TGCCCGCCCATCAGGGGTTCCTCTGGAAACACCATATATTTT; CDR3aa: CPPIRGSSGNTIYF
d_gene: TRBD1; j_gene: TRBJ1-3; abundance: -; v_gene: TRBV7-9; CDR3nt: TGTGCCAGCAGCTTCCTTGGGACAGACTCTGGAAACACCATATATTTT; CDR3aa: CASSFLGTDSGNTIYF
d_gene: TRBD1; j_gene: TRBJ1-1; abundance: -; v_gene: TRBV2; CDR3nt: TGTGCCAGCAGGGCCACAGGGGATCGGATTTGGAACACTGAAGCTTTCTTT; CDR3aa: CASRATGDRIWNTEAFF
d_gene: TRBD1; j_gene: TRBJ2-7; abundance: once; v_gene: TRBV18; CDR3nt: TGTGCCAGCTCACCTCCGGGACAGGGCTACGAGCAGTACTTC; CDR3aa: CASSPPGQGYEQYF
d_gene: TRBD1; j_gene: TRBJ2-7; abundance: -; v_gene: TRBV19; CDR3nt: TGTGCCAGTAGCCCGACCGGGACAGGGGACTACGAGCAGTACTTC; CDR3aa: CASSPTGTGDYEQYF
d_gene: TRBD2; j_gene: TRBJ2-7; abundance: -; v_gene: TRBV6-5; CDR3nt: TGTGCCAGCAGTTTGGCTAGCGGGTTTCCCTACGAGCAGTACTTC; CDR3aa: CASSLASGFPYEQYF
d_gene: -; j_gene: TRBJ1-5; abundance: -; v_gene: TRBV19; CDR3nt: TGTGCCAGTAGTATAGGGCTCCATCAGCCCCAGCATTTT; CDR3aa: CASSIGLHQPQHF
d_gene: -; j_gene: TRBJ1-1; abundance: -; v_gene: TRBV5-1; CDR3nt: TGCGCCAGCAGTCCAACTATGAACACTGAAGCTTTCTTT; CDR3aa: CASSPTMNTEAFF
d_gene: TRBD2; j_gene: TRBJ2-1; abundance: -; v_gene: TRBV10-3; CDR3nt: TGTGCCATCAGCAGGACTAGCGGGGCCCCCTACAATGAGCAGTTCTTC; CDR3aa: CAISRTSGAPYNEQFF
d_gene: -; j_gene: TRBJ2-7; abundance: -; v_gene: TRBV3-1/TRBV3-2; CDR3nt: TGTGCCAGCAGCCAAGAAACCGTCAGCTCCTACGAGCAGTACTTC; CDR3aa: CASSQETVSSYEQYF
d_gene: -; j_gene: TRBJ2-3; abundance: -; v_gene: TRBV19; CDR3nt: TGTGCCAGTAGTATAGGGACAGCCACAGATACGCAGTATTTT; CDR3aa: CASSIGTATDTQYF
d_gene: -; j_gene: TRBJ2-7; abundance: -; v_gene: TRBV6-5; CDR3nt: TGTGCCACCCGACGGGGGACCTACGAGCAGTACTTC; CDR3aa: CATRRGTYEQYF
d_gene: TRBD1; j_gene: TRBJ1-4; abundance: -; v_gene: TRBV2; CDR3nt: TGTGCCAGCTTGGTCCCGGGACAGGGTAATGAAAAACTGTTTTTT; CDR3aa: CASLVPGQGNEKLFF